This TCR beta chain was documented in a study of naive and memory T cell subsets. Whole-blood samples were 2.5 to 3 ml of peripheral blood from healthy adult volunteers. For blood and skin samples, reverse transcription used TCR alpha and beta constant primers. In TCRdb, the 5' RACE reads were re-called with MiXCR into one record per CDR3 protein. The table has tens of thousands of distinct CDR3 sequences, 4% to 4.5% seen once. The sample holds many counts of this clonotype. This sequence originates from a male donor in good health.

DNA for the CDR3: TGTGCCATCAGTGAACCGGGACAGGGTGCGACAGATACGCAGTATTTT. It encodes CAISEPGQGATDTQYF. The chain couples TRBV10-3 to TRBJ2-3, with 9 positions matching TRBD1. The CDR3 runs to 16 residues. Per germline, CDR1 ENHRY and CDR2 SYGVKD. The junction had 7 bases not matched to a gene; V was cut back by 3 bases and J by 3 bases.